The rows below give T cell receptor beta chains drawn from one sample of a study of beta chain features in type 1 diabetes. Only in-frame clones appear in the TCRdb table, and some are missing; sequencing was by immunoSEQ multiplex PCR. The table records hundreds of thousands of clones, approximately 10% of them present only once. Sequencing input: naive CD4+ T cells from blood. All receptors come from a woman between 18 and 30 years old in good health. Both conserved end residues are part of each CDR3. D genes are given only for firm matches. Clone size, where shown, is once, few, many, or a class for clones that have expanded.

17	NA	TRBD1	TRBJ2-2	TRBV5-6	TGTGCCAGCAGGCGGGCGGACAGGGGCCTAAACACCGGGGAGCTGTTTTTT	CASRRADRGLNTGELFF
14	few	NA	TRBJ2-1	TRBV21-1	TGTGCCAGCACCACCGGAGGTAGGGGCAATGAGCAGTTCTTC	CASTTGGRGNEQFF
14	NA	NA	TRBJ2-3	TRBV6-1	TGTGCCAGCAGTGTGCGGGGTAGCACAGATACGCAGTATTTT	CASSVRGSTDTQYF
14	NA	NA	TRBJ2-3	TRBV9	TGTGCCAGCAGCGTCAAACCTAGCACAGATACGCAGTATTTT	CASSVKPSTDTQYF
14	NA	NA	TRBJ2-4	TRBV7-2	TGTGCCAGCAGCCCCGACCCAGGGTTGGACATTCAGTACTTC	CASSPDPGLDIQYF
15	NA	TRBD1	TRBJ1-5	TRBV30	TGTGCCTGGAGTGGGCCGGGACAGGGGGCCCAGCCCCAGCATTTT	CAWSGPGQGAQPQHF
14	NA	NA	TRBJ1-6	TRBV10-3	TGTGCCATCAGTGAGAAGGGGCGCGATTCACCCCTCCACTTT	CAISEKGRDSPLHF
13	few	NA	TRBJ2-1	TRBV5-4	TGTGCCAGCAGCTTGTCATTCAGCAGGGAGCAGTTCTTC	CASSLSFSREQFF
15	few	TRBD2	TRBJ2-2	TRBV6-6	TGTGCCAGCAAAAGCGGGAGGGCCAACACCGGGGAGCTGTTTTTT	CASKSGRANTGELFF
15	few	NA	TRBJ2-6	TRBV9	TGTGCCAGCAGCGTAGTCGTCTCTGGGGCCAACGTCCTGACTTTC	CASSVVVSGANVLTF
13	few	NA	TRBJ2-1	TRBV21-1	TGTGCCAGCAGCATTTGGGGGCCTAATGAGCAGTTCTTC	CASSIWGPNEQFF
14	NA	NA	TRBJ2-5	TRBV4-1	TGCGCCAGCAGCCCCAGGGGATCGAAAGAGACCCAGTACTTC	CASSPRGSKETQYF
13	few	NA	TRBJ2-3	TRBV29-1	TGCAGCGTTGAAGACAGAGCCACAGATACGCAGTATTTT	CSVEDRATDTQYF
12	few	NA	TRBJ1-6	TRBV2	TGTGCCAGCCATCTTCTGGGCTCACCCCTCCACTTT	CASHLLGSPLHF
12	few	NA	TRBJ1-1	TRBV4-1	TGCGCCAGCAGCCATACAGGGTACCAAGCTTTCTTT	CASSHTGYQAFF
14	NA	NA	TRBJ2-1	TRBV10-3	TGTGCCATCAATGGGGCAGGAAGGTACAATGAGCAGTTCTTC	CAINGAGRYNEQFF
15	NA	NA	TRBJ1-4	TRBV5-4	TGTGCCAGCAGCCCGACCGGGGGAGGCGATGAAAAACTGTTTTTT	CASSPTGGGDEKLFF
18	few	NA	TRBJ2-6	TRBV9	TGTGCCAGCAGCGTACCACGGGGCCCCAGCTCTGGGGCCAACGTCCTGACTTTC	CASSVPRGPSSGANVLTF
17	NA	TRBD1	TRBJ1-2	TRBV5-6	TGTGCCAGCAGCTATTTACTGACAGGGACGCTGAACTATGGCTACACCTTC	CASSYLLTGTLNYGYTF
15	few	NA	TRBJ2-4	TRBV4-1	TGCGCCAGCAGCCAAGTAATTGTAGCCAAAAACATTCAGTACTTC	CASSQVIVAKNIQYF
17	few	TRBD1	TRBJ2-3	TRBV7-9	TGTGCCAGCAGCTTAGTCGTTGTGGACAGGGGCACAGATACGCAGTATTTT	CASSLVVVDRGTDTQYF
13	NA	NA	TRBJ2-1	TRBV7-9	TGTGCCAGCACCCCCTCGACAGAGAATGAGCAGTTCTTC	CASTPSTENEQFF
14	NA	NA	TRBJ1-1	TRBV29-1	TGCAGCGTTGGGGAGTACAGAATGAACACTGAAGCTTTCTTT	CSVGEYRMNTEAFF
15	NA	NA	TRBJ1-6	TRBV9	TGTGCCAGCAGCGTGGGAGTCGGTAGCGTGTCACCCCTCCACTTT	CASSVGVGSVSPLHF
12	NA	TRBD2	TRBJ2-3	TRBV4-1	TGCGCCAGCACGGGGGGGAGAGATACGCAGTATTTT	CASTGGRDTQYF
14	few	NA	TRBJ2-2	TRBV5-1	TGCGCCAGCAGCTTCGGGGGAAGCACCGGGGAGCTGTTTTTT	CASSFGGSTGELFF
17	NA	NA	TRBJ1-6	TRBV9	TGTGCCAGCAGCGTAGAGTCGGGGACGCCTACCCGTTCACCCCTCCACTTT	CASSVESGTPTRSPLHF
16	few	TRBD1	TRBJ2-7	TRBV30	TGTGCCTTCGGGGGCGCCGGGACAGGGACTTCCTACGAGCAGTACTTC	CAFGGAGTGTSYEQYF
17	few	TRBD1	TRBJ2-3	TRBV27	TGTGCCAGCAGTTTATTAGGGACAGTCGTTACCACAGATACGCAGTATTTT	CASSLLGTVVTTDTQYF
14	few	NA	TRBJ2-1	TRBV5-1	TGCGCCAGCAGCTTGGATAGCGGCGGCAATGAGCAGTTCTTC	CASSLDSGGNEQFF
15	NA	NA	TRBJ1-1	TRBV2	TGTGCCAGCAGTGTGTCCGGGACGGGTAACACTGAAGCTTTCTTT	CASSVSGTGNTEAFF
14	few	NA	TRBJ2-3	TRBV4-2	TGTGCCAGCACCCGCGCCCTGAGCACAGATACGCAGTATTTT	CASTRALSTDTQYF
14	NA	TRBD1	TRBJ2-5	TRBV18	TGTGCCAGCTCACCACCGGCAGGGGGAGAGACCCAGTACTTC	CASSPPAGGETQYF
13	few	NA	TRBJ2-2	TRBV14	TGTGCCAGCAGCCAAGCAGGGGCCGGGGAGCTGTTTTTT	CASSQAGAGELFF
15	NA	TRBD1	TRBJ1-4	TRBV5-4	TGTGCCAGCAGCAGAGGACAGGGCAATAATGAAAAACTGTTTTTT	CASSRGQGNNEKLFF
15	few	NA	TRBJ2-1	TRBV6-6	TGTGCCAGCCTTGAGGCGGGGACCACCTACAATGAGCAGTTCTTC	CASLEAGTTYNEQFF
14	few	NA	TRBJ1-6	TRBV7-2	TGTGCCAGCAGCTCAACAGGGTTTGGATCACCCCTCCACTTT	CASSSTGFGSPLHF
16	few	NA	TRBJ2-3	TRBV7-9	TGTGCCAGCAGCACTAGACCCGGGGGGCGCACAGATACGCAGTATTTT	CASSTRPGGRTDTQYF
19	NA	TRBD2	TRBJ2-3	TRBV7-2	TGTGCCAGCAGCCCACTACCTAGCGGGGGGGCCGGAGGCACAGATACGCAGTATTTT	CASSPLPSGGAGGTDTQYF
15	many	NA	TRBJ2-1	TRBV29-1	TGCAGCGCCCTCCTGGGGGGAGGGACAATTGGAGAGCAGTTCTTC	CSALLGGGTIGEQFF
15	NA	TRBD2	TRBJ2-3	TRBV9	TGTGCCAGCAGCTCCGGAGCGGGAGGGGTCGATACGCAGTATTTT	CASSSGAGGVDTQYF
12	NA	NA	TRBJ1-2	TRBV28	TGTGCCAGCAGTTCGGATCGCTATGGCTACACCTTC	CASSSDRYGYTF
14	few	NA	TRBJ1-1	TRBV9	TGTGCCAGCAGCGTAGGAGGGCGAAACACTGAAGCTTTCTTT	CASSVGGRNTEAFF
16	few	NA	TRBJ2-1	TRBV9	TGTGCCAGCAGCAGGGGAACGTTACGAGAGTACAATGAGCAGTTCTTC	CASSRGTLREYNEQFF
17	few	TRBD2	TRBJ2-3	TRBV29-1	TGCATGCACGGATTCCTGTGGCTAGCGGGAACCACAGATACGCAGTATTTT	CMHGFLWLAGTTDTQYF
15	NA	TRBD1	TRBJ2-7	TRBV29-1	TGCAGCGTTGAACTGGACAGGGGAAATGGCTACGAGCAGTACTTC	CSVELDRGNGYEQYF
15	few	NA	TRBJ1-2	TRBV7-2	TGTGCCAGCAGCGGTAGTCGGCGGGGCAACTATGGCTACACCTTC	CASSGSRRGNYGYTF
16	NA	NA	TRBJ2-7	TRBV4-2	TGTGCCAGCAGCCTGCGGGCTGGGGAGGACTCCTACGAGCAGTACTTC	CASSLRAGEDSYEQYF
15	NA	NA	TRBJ2-1	TRBV14	TGTGCCAGCAGCCTATTAGTTGGCCCCTACAATGAGCAGTTCTTC	CASSLLVGPYNEQFF
15	few	TRBD1	TRBJ1-1	TRBV15	TGTGCCACCACCAGGATTGGGGACAGGGGCACTGAAGCTTTCTTT	CATTRIGDRGTEAFF
14	NA	NA	TRBJ1-2	TRBV4-1	TGCGCCAGCAGCCGACCGACAGTGACCTATGGCTACACCTTC	CASSRPTVTYGYTF
15	NA	NA	TRBJ2-2	TRBV5-1	TGCGCCAGCAGCTTCGGAACAGGCTACACCGGGGAGCTGTTTTTT	CASSFGTGYTGELFF
14	NA	NA	TRBJ1-5	TRBV9	TGTGCCAGCAGCGAGGGACCGACTGGTCAGCCCCAGCATTTT	CASSEGPTGQPQHF
14	NA	TRBD1	TRBJ1-5	TRBV23-1	TGCGCCAGCAGGGGGGACAGGATAGGTCAGCCCCAGCATTTT	CASRGDRIGQPQHF
13	few	NA	TRBJ1-1	TRBV9	TGTGCCAGCAGCGTACTAGAGGGGACTGAAGCTTTCTTT	CASSVLEGTEAFF
15	few	TRBD1	TRBJ1-5	TRBV29-1	TGCAGCGTTGTATTCGGGACAGGGAGCAATCAGCCCCAGCATTTT	CSVVFGTGSNQPQHF
15	few	NA	TRBJ1-6	TRBV9	TGTGCCAGCAGCGTACAGGGAAGCTATAATTCACCCCTCCACTTT	CASSVQGSYNSPLHF